This TCR beta chain comes out of a study of cytomegalovirus exposure and HLA in healthy donors. Whole-study context: For the approximately 400 genotyped donors, around 76% fell within the Caucasian-associated ancestry cluster. Overall study findings and caveats: Equally common other TCR beta chains were less clonally expanded than HLA-associated ones, a later analysis found. Previously analyzed data showed that most TCR beta V segments were productive at a frequency of about 90% or about 30%.

The PCR ran on 60 Vbeta and 13 Jbeta primers. Clones were sequenced by immunoSEQ multiplex PCR, and TCRdb holds only the in-frame ones, with some missing. The sample has over 100,000 clones, around 80% seen once. Deletions cut 4 bases from V and 6 bases from J, with 10 bases between. The CDR3 runs to 13 residues. From germline, CDR1 is MGHDK and CDR2 SYGVNS. This clone was counted once. Its matching antigen is unknown. The chain carries TRBV25-1 and TRBJ2-1; no definite D call. This TCR was recovered from a woman aged 40 to 50 in good health and CMV-seronegative. Sequenced: PBMCs. In DNA form, the CDR3 reads TGTGCCAGCAGTGTTCCAGCGAGCAATGAGCAGTTCTTC. It specifies CASSVPASNEQFF.